This T cell receptor beta chain is from a study of CD8 T cells in ankylosing spondylitis. This CDR3 is 15 amino acids long. The germline gives CDR1 SGHRS, CDR2 YFSETQ. V shed 0 bases and J shed 7 bases, with 13 bases lying between them. Overall study results and limits: Characteristic, it appeared, of ankylosing spondylitis blood was a TCR beta motif of roughly eight highly homologous variants.

TCRdb re-called the 5' RACE reads through MiXCR, storing one row per CDR3 protein. Of hundreds of thousands of distinct CDR3 sequences listed, 10% to 15% are singletons. Points on this clonotype: Its matching antigen is unknown.

The sample taken for sequencing was blood, either unsorted or a sorted T cell fraction (not recorded which). V gene TRBV5-1 combines with J gene TRBJ1-4; possibly TRBD1 for D (6 bases). The source is a male donor with ankylosing spondylitis. The DNA for the CDR3 is TGCGCCAGCAGCTTGGCTGGGGGCGCGGGTGAAAAACTGTTTTTT. Translating gives CASSLAGGAGEKLFF.